A single sample is the source of the 29 T cell receptor beta chains below, sequenced in a study of T cell repertoires in cytomegalovirus infection (dated by TCRdb to between 2018 and 2020). TCRdb lists the instrument as Illumina HiSeq 1500. TCRdb trimmed the raw reads at Q25, called clones with MiXCR and kept productive beta chains. A single entry per CDR3 protein holds the most common genes and DNA from its merged rows. The sample has around 130,000 distinct CDR3 sequences on record, 8.8% of them singletons. The ten largest clones represent 9.5% to 13% of the sample. The sequencing sample was made of PBMCs. Receptor source: a human donor in good health (CMV status not recorded). Some clones in this sample may be carry-over from other donors' samples.

The gene calls are TRBV20-1 and TRBJ2-1, with a tentative D call TRBD2 (7 bases). With 0 bases removed from V and 9 bases from J, the gap between germline ends came to 18 bases. CDR1 is DFQATT, CDR2 SNEGSKA, per germline (reference sequence). CDR3 length: 15 amino acids. The CDR3 here is CSARDLAGVGGEQFF. DNA for the CDR3: TGCAGTGCTAGAGATCTCGCGGGGGTAGGGGGTGAGCAGTTCTTC.

This clonotype was detected a few times. This rearrangement joins TRBV28 to TRBJ2-1; no definite D call. The V gene's germline CDR1 is MDHEN and CDR2 SYDVKM. The CDR3 length is 11 residues. Trimming removed 4 bases at V and 7 bases at J, with 5 bases between. CDR3 DNA sequence: TGTGCCAGCAGTTGGCATAATGAGCAGTTCTTC. The encoded protein is CASSWHNEQFF.

This clonotype was detected only a few times. The chain employs TRBV29-1 and TRBJ1-3, with D perhaps TRBD1 (5 bases). The germline gives CDR1 SQVTM, CDR2 ANQGSEA. This CDR3 is built from 12 residues. V was clipped by 3 bases and J by 6 bases, with 9 bases between them. Here the CDR3 reads CSVDAGINTIYF. The CDR3 DNA follows: TGCAGCGTTGATGCAGGGATAAACACCATATATTTT.

This sequence joins TRBV7-9 and TRBJ1-2; D is uncertain. Germline CDR1 reads SEHNR; CDR2 reads FQNEAQ (reference sequence). This CDR3 region has 13 residues. V was pared by 5 bases and J by 7 bases, with 14 bases between. This CDR3 reads CASSDLGLIGYTF. CDR3 sequence (DNA): TGTGCCAGCAGCGACCTGGGCTTAATTGGCTACACCTTC.

This clonotype was detected only a few times. The chain recombines TRBV9 with TRBJ1-5; D is unresolved. V was trimmed by 0 bases and J by 3 bases, leaving 10 bases between them. Germline V gene data show CDR1 as SGDLS and CDR2 as YYNGEE. This CDR3 has 15 amino acids. The DNA for the CDR3 is TGTGCCAGCAGCGTAGCCGGGTTTGCCAATCAGCCCCAGCATTTT. Its protein product is CASSVAGFANQPQHF.

This clonotype was observed a handful of times. The V call is TRBV12-5, the J call TRBJ1-1, with D possibly matching TRBD1 (5 bases). In germline, CDR1 is LGHNT, CDR2 FRNRAP. CDR3 length: 15 residues. The germline V and J ends were trimmed by 1 base and 11 bases, with 20 bases remaining between them. DNA of the CDR3: TGTGCTAGTGGTTTGGAACAGGTGACTCTGGGTTCGGCTTTCTTT. It translates to CASGLEQVTLGSAFF.

On this clonotype: Sequence at one end of the junction differs from germline and may be a read error. The CDR3 DNA reads TGCAGTGCTTGGACTAACACAGAGACGCAGTATTTT. It codes for CSAWTNTETQYF. The rearrangement uses TRBV20-1 and TRBJ2-3, with D possibly being TRBD2 (6 bases). CDR1 and CDR2 from the germline V gene are DFQATT and SNEGSKA (reference sequence). The length of the CDR3 is 12 residues.

This clonotype was observed at least ten times. The chain links TRBV5-1 to TRBJ2-2; weak D call: TRBD2 (6 bases). V was pared by 9 bases and J by 4 bases, with 16 bases between. The CDR3 contains 14 residues. CDR1 and CDR2 (germline): SGHRS, YFSETQ. CDR3 loop: CATSLGGVTGELFF. The CDR3 DNA sequence: TGCGCCACGTCCCTTGGAGGGGTCACCGGGGAGCTGTTTTTT. Using reference TRBV5-1 and TRBJ2-2 for the parts outside the CDR3, the full variable domain is KAGVTQTPRYLIKTRGQQVTLSCSPISGHRSVSWYQQTPGQGLQFLFEYFSETQRNKGNFPGRFSGRQFSNSRSEMNVSTLELGDSALYLCATSLGGVTGELFFGEGSRLTVL.

This clonotype showed up many times. This chain connects TRBV11-2 to TRBJ1-4; perhaps TRBD1 as D (6 bases). The CDR3 extends over 16 amino acids. V shed 5 bases and J shed 6 bases, with 19 bases lying between them. Germline lookup yields CDR1 SGHAT and CDR2 FQNNGV. The CDR3 region has the DNA TGTGCCAGCAGCGGGCAGGGGATCGGTCGGGATGAAAAACTGTTTTTT. This sequence encodes CASSGQGIGRDEKLFF. Complete variable domain (other parts from reference TRBV11-2 and TRBJ1-4): EAGVAQSPRYKIIEKRQSVAFWCNPISGHATLYWYQQILGQGPKLLIQFQNNGVVDDSQLPKDRFSAERLKGVDSTLKIQPAKLEDSAVYLCASSGQGIGRDEKLFFGSGTQLSVL.

This clonotype was recorded a few times. J is TRBJ1-1 and V is TRBV29-1; D not resolved. V lost 1 base and J lost 4, with 13 bases in between. This CDR3 spans 14 amino acids. Germline CDR1 is SQVTM and CDR2 is ANQGSEA. The CDR3 protein is CSVEVGMGSTEAFF. The CDR3 DNA sequence: TGCAGCGTTGAAGTGGGTATGGGGTCCACTGAAGCTTTCTTT.

This clonotype was found many times. V usage is TRBV28 and J usage is TRBJ2-7; the D gene is possibly TRBD2 (6 bases). Trimming left V 2 bases short and J 4 bases short, with 12 bases between. The CDR3 is 14 residues long. Germline CDR1 is MDHEN and CDR2 is SYDVKM. CDR3 DNA: TGTGCCAGCAGTTTAGTGGGGAGGCTTTACGAGCAGTACTTC. This gives the protein CASSLVGRLYEQYF.

This clonotype was picked up one time. Possible read error: a much larger clone is one base away. The chain couples TRBV12-3 or TRBV12-4 to TRBJ1-2; maybe TRBD1 (5 bases). The CDR3 covers 13 residues. The CDR3 nucleotides read TGTGCCAGCAGCCCAGACAGTAACTTTGGCTACACCTTC. Amino acids: CASSPDSNFGYTF.

This clonotype appeared many times. The V call is TRBV6-6, the J call TRBJ2-1, with a weak D call TRBD1 (6 bases). CDR3 length: 15 residues. Germline values: CDR1 MNHNY, CDR2 SVGAGI (reference sequence). Trimming took 7 bases from V and 2 from J, leaving 15 bases between them. CDR3 DNA: TGTGCCAGCAATAACCCAGGGGAACCCTACAATGAGCAGTTCTTC. Encoded protein: CASNNPGEPYNEQFF.

At least ten counts were recorded for this clonotype. The J gene is TRBJ1-4, the V gene TRBV7-8; weak D call: TRBD1 (5 bases). This CDR3 region has 15 residues. CDR1 and CDR2 from the germline V gene are SGHVS and FQNEAQ. Trimming left V 3 bases short and J 0 bases short, with 8 bases between. CDR3 in DNA: TGTGCCAGCAGCTTGGGGCCCGCAACTAATGAAAAACTGTTTTTT. This codes for CASSLGPATNEKLFF.

This clonotype was seen ten or more times. This rearrangement joins TRBV7-6 to TRBJ2-2; D is perhaps TRBD1 or TRBD2 (5 bases each). V dropped 5 bases and J dropped 3 bases, with 13 bases sitting between them. From germline, CDR1 is SGHVS and CDR2 FNYEAQ. This CDR3 spans 15 amino acids. CDR3 in amino acids: CASSHLGEHTGELFF. The CDR3 nucleotides read TGTGCCAGCAGCCACTTAGGGGAGCACACCGGGGAGCTGTTTTTT.

This clonotype was seen ten or more times. This chain links TRBV20-1 with TRBJ2-7; D gene unclear. The CDR3 has 12 residues. CDR1 is DFQATT, CDR2 SNEGSKA, per germline (reference sequence). Trimming took 4 bases from V and 0 from J, leaving 7 bases between them. The CDR3 reads CSATRPSYEQYF. The DNA for the CDR3 is TGCAGTGCTACGCGTCCCTCCTACGAGCAGTACTTC.

This clonotype was counted ten times or more. This sequence joins TRBV5-5 and TRBJ2-2; D is ambiguous. Deletions cut 0 bases from V and 6 bases from J, with 15 bases between. This CDR3 spans 16 amino acids. The V gene's germline CDR1 is SGHKS and CDR2 YYEKEE (reference sequence). In DNA form, the CDR3 reads TGTGCCAGCAGCTTGGAGCCCGAATTAAAGGCCGGGGAGCTGTTTTTT. It is translated as CASSLEPELKAGELFF.

The gene calls are TRBV28 and TRBJ1-3; the D is unclear. The CDR3 spans 16 residues. The germline V and J ends were trimmed by 2 bases and 0 bases, with 11 bases remaining between them. Germline CDR1 is MDHEN and CDR2 is SYDVKM. DNA for the CDR3: TGTGCCAGCAGTTTACTAATGGGCAGCTCTGGAAACACCATATATTTT. This translates into CASSLLMGSSGNTIYF.

This clonotype has a single count. At one end, the junction sequence differs from germline, possibly due to a read error. The chain combines TRBV20-1 with TRBJ2-5, with TRBD1 identical over 8 bases. Germline-derived CDR1 and CDR2 are DFQATT and SNEGSKA (reference sequence). CDR3 length: 15 residues. CDR3 nucleotide sequence: TGCAGTGCTAGAGAGTCCCAGGGGGCAGGAGAGACCCAGGACTTC. Amino acid sequence: CSARESQGAGETQDF.

This clonotype was detected ten times or more. The chain links TRBV28 to TRBJ2-5; D might be TRBD2 (6 bases). Germline values: CDR1 MDHEN, CDR2 SYDVKM. This CDR3 spans 24 amino acids. Trimming pared 0 bases from V and 7 bases from J, leaving 42 bases between. The CDR3 sequence: CASSLWSGVSAGTGKSLGKLTQYF. CDR3 bases: TGTGCCAGCAGTTTATGGTCCGGCGTCTCGGCCGGGACTGGCAAGAGCTTGGGCAAGTTGACCCAGTACTTC.

Many counts were recorded for this clonotype. The genes are TRBV7-2 and TRBJ2-1; D possibly corresponds to TRBD1 (5 bases). Trimming shortened V by 5 bases and J by 4 bases, and 9 bases separated the two germline ends. This CDR3 has 13 residues. From germline, CDR1 is SGHTA and CDR2 FQGNSA. In nucleotides, the CDR3 is TGTGCCAGCAGCACCAGACAGTACAATGAGCAGTTCTTC. This gives the protein CASSTRQYNEQFF.

Many counts were recorded for this clonotype. Written as DNA, the CDR3 is TGTGCCAGCAGCTTAGGGGACAGGCTAGCGGATGAGCAGTTCTTC. Translated: CASSLGDRLADEQFF. The chain joins TRBV7-9 to TRBJ2-1; possible D gene TRBD1, 8 bases. The germline V and J ends were trimmed by 1 base and 8 bases, with 15 bases remaining between them. This CDR3 region has 15 residues. Per the germline V gene, CDR1 is SEHNR and CDR2 is FQNEAQ (reference sequence).

This clonotype appeared many times. The V gene is TRBV9, the J gene TRBJ1-6; no definite D call. The CDR3 totals 13 residues. CDR1 is SGDLS and CDR2 is YYNGEE in the germline V gene. V lost 2 bases and J 5 bases, leaving 5 bases between the germline ends. In DNA, the CDR3 is TGTGCCAGCAGCGTTGGAGATAATTCACCCCTCCACTTT. As protein: CASSVGDNSPLHF.

This clonotype was detected many times. The chain uses TRBV20-1 and TRBJ2-5, with TRBD2 matching 9 bases. V trimming: 3 bases; J trimming: 2 bases; junction bases outside the gene matches: 7. The CDR3 runs 15 residues. Germline CDR1 and CDR2: DFQATT and SNEGSKA (reference sequence). The CDR3 region is CSASRGSGGQETQYF. Here the CDR3 DNA reads TGCAGTGCTAGCCGGGGTAGCGGGGGACAAGAGACCCAGTACTTC.

Many counts were recorded for this clonotype. This sequence joins TRBV7-8 and TRBJ2-1; 9 nucleotides line up with TRBD2. The germline CDR1 and CDR2 sequences are SGHVS and FQNEAQ. This CDR3 spans 12 amino acids. V lost 5 bases and J lost 9; bases outside the gene matches: 2. The CDR3 DNA follows: TGTGCCAGCAGCCATAGCGGGGGTGAGCAGTTCTTC. Translation: CASSHSGGEQFF.

This clonotype was seen many times. The chain has TRBV28 and TRBJ1-1, with D tentatively TRBD1 (5 bases). The CDR3 loop spans 11 amino acids. CDR1 and CDR2 (germline): MDHEN, SYDVKM. V was trimmed by 8 bases and J by 1 base, leaving 5 bases between them. CDR3 coding DNA: TGTGCCAGCGGACAGAACACTGAAGCTTTCTTT. Its protein product is CASGQNTEAFF.

V and J are TRBV10-3 and TRBJ2-2; the match to TRBD1 covers 7 bases. The CDR3 has 17 residues. Germline V gene lookup returns CDR1 ENHRY and CDR2 SYGVKD. V lost 2 bases and J lost 1; bases outside the gene matches: 7. This CDR3 reads CAISELTGTVNTGELFF. Written as DNA, the CDR3 is TGTGCCATCAGTGAGCTCACCGGGACAGTGAACACCGGGGAGCTGTTTTTT.

This clonotype has only a few counts. This chain connects TRBV20-1 to TRBJ1-1, with D possibly matching TRBD1 (5 bases). Germline assignment: CDR1 DFQATT and CDR2 SNEGSKA (reference sequence). V was trimmed by 3 bases and J by 7 bases, leaving 9 bases between them. The CDR3 has 11 amino acids. CDR3 amino acids: CSASRGFEAFF. The CDR3 nucleotides read TGCAGTGCTAGCCGGGGCTTTGAAGCTTTCTTT.

The chain is built from TRBV6-2 or TRBV6-3 and TRBJ1-5; D gene ambiguous. Germline V CDR1 and CDR2: MNHEY, SVGEGT. Trimming shortened V by 2 bases and J by 7 bases, and 15 bases separated the two germline ends. CDR3 size: 15 residues. CDR3 protein: CASSYVGGLEQPQHF. For the CDR3, the DNA is TGTGCCAGCAGTTACGTTGGCGGGCTTGAACAGCCCCAGCATTTT.